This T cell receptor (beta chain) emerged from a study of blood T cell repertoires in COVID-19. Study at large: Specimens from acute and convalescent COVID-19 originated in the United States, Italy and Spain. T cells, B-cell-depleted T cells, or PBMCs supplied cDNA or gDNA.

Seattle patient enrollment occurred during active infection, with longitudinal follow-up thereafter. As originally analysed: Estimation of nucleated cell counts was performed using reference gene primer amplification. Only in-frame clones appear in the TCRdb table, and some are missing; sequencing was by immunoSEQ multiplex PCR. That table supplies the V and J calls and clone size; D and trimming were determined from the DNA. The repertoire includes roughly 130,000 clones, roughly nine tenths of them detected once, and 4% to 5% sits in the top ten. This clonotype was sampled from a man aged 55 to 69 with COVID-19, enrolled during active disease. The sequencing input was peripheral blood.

CDR3 residues: CASSAGRGIAGELFF. CDR3 in DNA: TGTGCCAGCAGTGCTGGCAGGGGCATCGCCGGGGAGCTGTTTTTT. The V gene is TRBV2, the J gene TRBJ2-2, with D tentatively TRBD1 (6 bases). The CDR3 is 15 residues long. V was clipped by 4 bases and J by 6 bases, with 15 bases between them. Germline loops: CDR1 SNHLY, CDR2 FYNNEI.